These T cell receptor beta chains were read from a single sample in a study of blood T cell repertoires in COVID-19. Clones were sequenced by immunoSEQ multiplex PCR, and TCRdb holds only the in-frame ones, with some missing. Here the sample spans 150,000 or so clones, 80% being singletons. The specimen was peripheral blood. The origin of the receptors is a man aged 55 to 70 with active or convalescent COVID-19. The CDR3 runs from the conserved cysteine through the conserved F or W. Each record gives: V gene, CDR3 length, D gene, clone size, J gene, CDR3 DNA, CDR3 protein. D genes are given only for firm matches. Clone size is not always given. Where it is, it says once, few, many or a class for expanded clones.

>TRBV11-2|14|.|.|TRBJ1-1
TGTGCCAGCAGCTTAGGATTGTCCGGGGCTGAAGCTTTCTTT
CASSLGLSGAEAFF
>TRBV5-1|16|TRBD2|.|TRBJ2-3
TGCGCCAGCAGCCCGGGACTAGCGGGAGGTACAGATACGCAGTATTTT
CASSPGLAGGTDTQYF
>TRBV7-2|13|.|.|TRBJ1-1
TGTGCCATACGGCGGGGTTTGAACACTGAAGCTTTCTTT
CAIRRGLNTEAFF
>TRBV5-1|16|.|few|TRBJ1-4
TGCGCCAGCAGCTTGGACACCCTGTCAACTAATGAAAAACTGTTTTTT
CASSLDTLSTNEKLFF
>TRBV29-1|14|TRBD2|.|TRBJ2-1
TGCAGCTTCCGACTAGCGGGAGGCATTAATGAGCAGTTCTTC
CSFRLAGGINEQFF
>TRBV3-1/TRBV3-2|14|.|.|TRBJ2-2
TGTGCCAGCAGTATACGAAGGAGCACCGGGGAGCTGTTTTTT
CASSIRRSTGELFF
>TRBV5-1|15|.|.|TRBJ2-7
TGCGCCAGCAGCTTGGTCGTCAGGGGCAGGGGCGAGCAGTACTTC
CASSLVVRGRGEQYF
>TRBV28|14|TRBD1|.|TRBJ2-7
TGTGCCAGCAGCTCCGGACAGGGGCTATACGAGCAGTACTTC
CASSSGQGLYEQYF
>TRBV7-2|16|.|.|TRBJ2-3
TGTGCCAGCAGCTTAGGCGTGGGGCGGTGGACAGATACGCAGTATTTT
CASSLGVGRWTDTQYF
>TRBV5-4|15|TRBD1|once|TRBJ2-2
TGTGCCAGCAGCTTGAGGACAGGGTCCCCCGGGGAGCTGTTTTTT
CASSLRTGSPGELFF
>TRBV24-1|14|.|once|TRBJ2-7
TGTGCCACCAGTCAGGTACAGGGATCCTACGAGCAGTACTTC
CATSQVQGSYEQYF
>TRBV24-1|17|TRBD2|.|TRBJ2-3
TGTGCCACCAGTGATGGTAGACTAGCGGGAGGTGCAGATACGCAGTATTTT
CATSDGRLAGGADTQYF
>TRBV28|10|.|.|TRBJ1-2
TGTGCCAGCCAGGCGGGTGGCTACACCTTC
CASQAGGYTF
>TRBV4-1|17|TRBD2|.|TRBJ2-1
TGCGCCAGCAGCCCGACATGGACTAGCTTATTGATCGATGAGCAGTTCTTC
CASSPTWTSLLIDEQFF
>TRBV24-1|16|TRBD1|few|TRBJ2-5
TGTGCCACCAGTGACCCCGGGACAGGGAGTGGGGAGACCCAGTACTTC
CATSDPGTGSGETQYF
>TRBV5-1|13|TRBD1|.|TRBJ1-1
TGCGCCAGCAGGGGACAGGGGGACACTGAAGCTTTCTTT
CASRGQGDTEAFF
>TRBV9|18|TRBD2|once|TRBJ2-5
TGTGCCAGCAGCGTAGCGGTAGCGGGAGAGGGTTACCAAGAGACCCAGTACTTC
CASSVAVAGEGYQETQYF
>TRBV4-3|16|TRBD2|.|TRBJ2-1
TGCGCCAGCAGCCAAGATAGTCGCGGGAGGGACAATGAGCAGTTCTTC
CASSQDSRGRDNEQFF
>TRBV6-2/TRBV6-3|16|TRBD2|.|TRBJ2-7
TGTGCCAGCAGTTATCCAGCGGGAGTTCAACGGTACGAGCAGTACTTC
CASSYPAGVQRYEQYF
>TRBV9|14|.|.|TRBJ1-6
TGTGCCAGCAGCGTAGGGCCAGGGAATTCACCCCTCCACTTT
CASSVGPGNSPLHF
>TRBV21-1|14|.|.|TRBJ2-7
TGTGCCAGCATCCCGTGTAGCGGATTCTACGAGCAGTACTTC
CASIPCSGFYEQYF
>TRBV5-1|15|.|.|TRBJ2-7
TGCGCCAGCGCTTTCACCGGGGTAGCGGTTTACGAGCAGTACTTC
CASAFTGVAVYEQYF
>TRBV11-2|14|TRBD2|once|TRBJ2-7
TGTGCCAGCAGTACGGTAGCGGGCCACTACGAGCAGTACTTC
CASSTVAGHYEQYF
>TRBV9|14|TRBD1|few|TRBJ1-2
TGTGCCAGCAGCGCCCCAGGGGGGTACAGTGGCTACACCTTC
CASSAPGGYSGYTF
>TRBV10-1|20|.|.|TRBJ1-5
TGCGCCAGCAGCCTAGCCCCAGGGGCTCCATTCGCTAGAGGCAATCAGCCCCAGCATTTT
CASSLAPGAPFARGNQPQHF
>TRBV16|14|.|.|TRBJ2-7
TGTGCCAGCAGCCCCCCAGGAAACCCCTACGAGCAGTACTTC
CASSPPGNPYEQYF
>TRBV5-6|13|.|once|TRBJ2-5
TGTGCCAGCAGCTTGGGGAGGGTAGAGACCCAGTACTTC
CASSLGRVETQYF
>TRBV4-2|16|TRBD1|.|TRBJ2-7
TGTGCCAGCAGCCCCTTGAAAGGGGGCAGGTCCTACGAGCAGTACTTC
CASSPLKGGRSYEQYF
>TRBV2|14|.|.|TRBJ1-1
TGTGCCAGCAGACCTACTGTCATGAACACTGAAGCTTTCTTT
CASRPTVMNTEAFF
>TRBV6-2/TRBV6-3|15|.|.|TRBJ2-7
TGTGCCAGCAGTTACGTAAGGGGGACACGATACGAGCAGTACTTC
CASSYVRGTRYEQYF
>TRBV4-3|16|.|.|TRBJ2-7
TGCGCCAGCAGCCAAGTAGGGGGGGCCCCTCTCTACGAGCAGTACTTC
CASSQVGGAPLYEQYF
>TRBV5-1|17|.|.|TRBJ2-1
TGCGCCAGCAGCTTGGAGGTCCCAGCGGGAAGGGGGAATGAGCAGTTCTTC
CASSLEVPAGRGNEQFF
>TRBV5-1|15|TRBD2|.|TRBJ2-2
TGCGCCAGCAGCTTGACTAGCGGGAGGTCCCGGGAGCTGTTTTTT
CASSLTSGRSRELFF
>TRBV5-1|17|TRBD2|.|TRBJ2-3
TGCGCCAGCAGCGATGGACTAGCGGGAGCGGGCACAGATACGCAGTATTTT
CASSDGLAGAGTDTQYF
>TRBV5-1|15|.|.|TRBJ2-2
TGCGCCAGCAGCTTGGGGACAGATAACACCGGGGAGCTGTTTTTT
CASSLGTDNTGELFF
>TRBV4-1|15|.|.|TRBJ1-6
TGCGCCAGCAGCCCCCAGTCGAGACTTCCTTCACCCCTCCACTTT
CASSPQSRLPSPLHF
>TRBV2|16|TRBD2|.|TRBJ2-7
TGTGCCAGCAGTGAATTGGAACTAGCGAGAGCGGGCGAGCAGTACTTC
CASSELELARAGEQYF